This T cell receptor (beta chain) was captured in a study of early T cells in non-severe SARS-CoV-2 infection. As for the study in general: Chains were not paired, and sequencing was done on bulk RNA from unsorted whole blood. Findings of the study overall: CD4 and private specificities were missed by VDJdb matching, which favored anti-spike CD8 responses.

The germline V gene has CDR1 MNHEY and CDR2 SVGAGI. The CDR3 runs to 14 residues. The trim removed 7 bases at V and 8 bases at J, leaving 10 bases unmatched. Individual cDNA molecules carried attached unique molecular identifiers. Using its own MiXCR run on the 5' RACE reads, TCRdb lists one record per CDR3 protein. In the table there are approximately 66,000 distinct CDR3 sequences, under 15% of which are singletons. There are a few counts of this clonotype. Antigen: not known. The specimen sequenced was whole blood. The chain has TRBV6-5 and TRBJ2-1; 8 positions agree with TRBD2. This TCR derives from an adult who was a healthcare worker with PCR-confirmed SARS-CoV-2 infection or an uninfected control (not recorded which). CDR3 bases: TGTGCCAGCAACCGTCGGGGGGGCTTGGATGAGCAGTTCTTC. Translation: CASNRRGGLDEQFF.